This TCR gamma chain was found in a study of Vδ1+ human thymocytes. CDR1 is VENAVY and CDR2 is YDSYNSRV in the germline V gene. The CDR3 consists of 11 residues. The V gene end was trimmed by 1 base and the J gene end by 11 bases; junction bases not matched to a gene: 5. Thymocytes were sorted as CD3+ TCRVdelta1+ TCRVdelta2- after alphabeta T cell depletion. Between roughly 96% and 99.6% of sorted thymocytes were Vdelta1+. Extracted RNA was reverse transcribed into cDNA. The CDR3 regions were amplified by multiplex PCR from V-gene primers to a constant-region primer. TCRdb re-called clones from the multiplex PCR reads via CATT. The sample consists of about 36,000 gamma-chain clones, 20% of them appearing once. Study-wide points: Around 20% of thymic delta-chain sequences were Vdelta2, with few Vdelta3, unlike blood Vdelta1+ controls. Thymic TRG and TRD repertoires appeared highly polyclonal, with Gaussian CDR3 length distributions.

Notes on this clone: Its antigen is currently unknown.

The sample was Vdelta1+ gamma-delta thymocytes from the thymus. The subset denotes: FACS-sorted CD3+ TCRalphabeta- TCRVdelta1+ TCRVdelta2- thymocytes. This clonotype was obtained from a girl under three years old who had congenital heart surgery. This chain links TRGV8 with TRGJ1 or TRGJ2. The CDR3 DNA reads as TGTGCCACCTGGGATAGCCTCCAGAAACTCTTT. It is translated as CATWDSLQKLF.